This is a list of T cell receptor beta chains from one sample in a study of T cell changes during pregnancy in multiple sclerosis. Libraries were prepared by immunoSEQ multiplex PCR; TCRdb keeps only in-frame clonotypes and omits some of them. The data show approximately 70,000 clones, around 90% seen once. This specimen consisted of peripheral blood, obtained in the second trimester of pregnancy. Receptors originate from a female donor in good health, enrolled as a control in a pregnancy study. Both conserved end residues are part of each CDR3. Each record gives: CDR3 length, clone size, D gene, J gene, V gene, CDR3 DNA, CDR3 protein. A D gene is named only where the DNA matches it firmly. Not all rows give a size; the values are once, few, many and, for expanded clones, a class.

15 - TRBD1 TRBJ1-4 TRBV6-6 TGTGCCAGCAGCCGGGACAGGGGAAGTGGAGAAAAACTGTTTTTT CASSRDRGSGEKLFF
15 - - TRBJ2-3 TRBV18 TGTGCCAGCTCACCAACCAGAATTTACACAGATACGCAGTATTTT CASSPTRIYTDTQYF
18 - TRBD2 TRBJ2-3 TRBV30 TGTGCCTGGGCGGACCTAAATAGCGGGGGGACGACCACAGATACGCAGTATTTT CAWADLNSGGTTTDTQYF
15 - TRBD2 TRBJ2-1 TRBV7-2 TGTGCCAGCAGCTCACGGGAGGTCCGGGTGAATGAGCAGTTCTTC CASSSREVRVNEQFF
14 once TRBD1 TRBJ1-2 TRBV18 TGTGCCAGCTCACCGACAGGGTTCAGCTATGGCTACACCTTC CASSPTGFSYGYTF
16 - - TRBJ2-3 TRBV5-1 TGCGCCAGCAGCTTGGTTGGGGGCTCGGCTACAGATACGCAGTATTTT CASSLVGGSATDTQYF
10 - - TRBJ1-2 TRBV20-1 TGCAGTGCTTTGGGGGCAGGCTACACCTTC CSALGAGYTF
15 - - TRBJ2-7 TRBV4-2 TGTGCCAGCAGCCAAGAAGGACAGCCGGCGGACGAGCAGTACTTC CASSQEGQPADEQYF
15 once TRBD1 TRBJ1-1 TRBV25-1 TGTGCCAGCAGTACCCGGGACAGGGGAAGGACTGAAGCTTTCTTT CASSTRDRGRTEAFF
13 - - TRBJ1-4 TRBV28 TGTGCCAGCAAAAAAGGAGGTAGAGAAAAACTGTTTTTT CASKKGGREKLFF
15 - - TRBJ1-4 TRBV19 TGTGCCAGTAGTATTGTCATATTACGGAATGAAAAACTGTTTTTT CASSIVILRNEKLFF
14 - - TRBJ1-5 TRBV2 TGTGCCAGCTCAAAGGGGAATAGCAATCAGCCCCAGCATTTT CASSKGNSNQPQHF
14 - - TRBJ2-7 TRBV27 TGTGCCAGCAGCTCCCCCCTAGAGTCCTACGAGCAGTACTTC CASSSPLESYEQYF
17 - - TRBJ2-1 TRBV4-1 TGCGCCAGCAGCCAACAATATGCAGGGGGGACCTACAATGAGCAGTTCTTC CASSQQYAGGTYNEQFF
14 - TRBD1 TRBJ1-2 TRBV6-5 TGTGCCAGCAGTTACTCGGGACAGGGGTATGGCTACACCTTC CASSYSGQGYGYTF
13 - - TRBJ2-5 TRBV5-6 TGTGCCAGCAGCTTGCTGGCCCAAGAGACCCAGTACTTC CASSLLAQETQYF
15 - - TRBJ1-4 TRBV7-6 TGTGCCAGCAGCGGGGGGACGAATCCAGGGGAAAAACTGTTTTTT CASSGGTNPGEKLFF
14 - TRBD1 TRBJ2-7 TRBV6-5 TGTGCCAGCAGTCGACAGGGGAATTCCTACGAGCAGTACTTC CASSRQGNSYEQYF
16 - - TRBJ2-1 TRBV5-1 TGCGCCAGCAGCCCCCCCGGGAGAAGTAGACCGGGGGAGCAGTTCTTC CASSPPGRSRPGEQFF
15 - - TRBJ2-7 TRBV30 TGTGCCTGGAGTGTAATGGACGGACTTTCCTACGAGCAGTACTTC CAWSVMDGLSYEQYF
14 - TRBD2 TRBJ2-1 TRBV9 TGTGCCAGCAGCCGAGCGGGGGGCAACAATGAGCAGTTCTTC CASSRAGGNNEQFF
14 - - TRBJ2-2 TRBV5-6 TGTGCCAGCAGCCCCGGAACAGGCGCCGGGGAGCTGTTTTTT CASSPGTGAGELFF
13 - - TRBJ1-2 TRBV25-1 TGTGCCAGCAGTGGTGGACTTATTTTTGGCTACACCTTC CASSGGLIFGYTF
15 - - TRBJ2-3 TRBV5-8 TGTGCCAGCAGCTTGGGGAGTGGCGGCACAGATACGCAGTATTTT CASSLGSGGTDTQYF
13 - - TRBJ2-5 TRBV7-2 TGTGCCAGCAGCTTAGCTAGCGCAGAGACCCAGTACTTC CASSLASAETQYF
15 once TRBD1 TRBJ1-6 TRBV28 TGTGCCAGCATCAAACAGGGGGCGCTAGATTCACCCCCCCACTTT CASIKQGALDSPPHF
13 - TRBD2 TRBJ2-7 TRBV7-9 TGTGCCAGCAGCCTTAGCGGGATAAACGAGCAGTACTTC CASSLSGINEQYF
16 - TRBD1 TRBJ2-5 TRBV19 TGTGCCAGTAGTACTGGGACAGGGAGTGGGGAAGAGACCCAGTACTTC CASSTGTGSGEETQYF
15 - TRBD1 TRBJ1-2 TRBV4-1 TGCGCCAGCAGCCAAGACAACAGGGGCAGCTATGGCTACACCTTC CASSQDNRGSYGYTF
16 - - TRBJ2-3 TRBV6-6 TGTGCCAGCATACTGGCAGGGCGACCTAGCACAGATACGCAGTATTTT CASILAGRPSTDTQYF
12 - - TRBJ2-1 TRBV6-6 TGTGCCAGCAGTTCCGCGGGGCATGAGCAGTTCTTC CASSSAGHEQFF
15 once - TRBJ2-2 TRBV5-6 TGTGCCAGCAGCTTGGGACGGCGAGGGATTGGGGAGCTGTTTTTT CASSLGRRGIGELFF
15 - - TRBJ2-5 TRBV7-6 TGTGCCAGCAGCTTAGTAGGCGGGAACCAAGAGACCCAGTACTTC CASSLVGGNQETQYF
12 - TRBD2 TRBJ2-1 TRBV2 TGTGCCAGCAGTTCACTAGCGCGAGAGCAGTTCTTC CASSSLAREQFF
14 - - TRBJ1-6 TRBV7-9 TGTGCCAGCAGCCCCTGGCAGGGTGCCTCACCCCTCCACTTT CASSPWQGASPLHF
13 few TRBD1 TRBJ2-7 TRBV10-1 TGCGCCAGCAGTGAGTCGGGACAGGGCCAGCTGTACTTC CASSESGQGQLYF
10 - - TRBJ2-7 TRBV20-1 TGCAGTGCTAGGACAGGTTTTGAGTACTTC CSARTGFEYF
14 - - TRBJ2-1 TRBV6-4 TGTGCCAGCAGTGACTCGGCAGGGGTCAATGAGCAGTTCTTC CASSDSAGVNEQFF
15 - TRBD1 TRBJ1-1 TRBV27 TGTGCCAGCAGTTGGTTCAGGGGGCGCAGATCTGAAGCTTTCTTT CASSWFRGRRSEAFF
15 - TRBD1 TRBJ1-2 TRBV6-5 TGTGCCAGCTTCAATGGGCAGGACAGGGACTATGGCTACACCTTC CASFNGQDRDYGYTF
16 - - TRBJ2-5 TRBV18 TGTGCCAGCTCACCACGGTGGGGGCAAAAGGAGGAGACCCAGTACTTC CASSPRWGQKEETQYF
17 - TRBD2 TRBJ2-3 TRBV27 TGTGCCAGCAGTCCAGCCGATACCGCGACTAGCGGGAGGCTAGGGTATTTT CASSPADTATSGRLGYF
14 - TRBD1 TRBJ2-1 TRBV6-5 TGTGCCAGCAGTTACTCGACAGGGGCCTATGAGCAGTTCTTC CASSYSTGAYEQFF
15 - TRBD1 TRBJ1-5 TRBV7-2 TGTGCCAGCAGCCCCGGACAGGGATTAAGACAGCCCCAGCATTTT CASSPGQGLRQPQHF
14 - TRBD1 TRBJ1-2 TRBV5-1 TGCGCCAGCAGCGAACAGGGGGGGGTCTATGGCTACACCTTC CASSEQGGVYGYTF
11 - - TRBJ1-2 TRBV28 TGTGCCAGCAGTTTCAGGGGCGGCTACACCTTC CASSFRGGYTF
14 once - TRBJ1-1 TRBV4-1 TGCGCCAGCAGCCATTCGGCGGCGAACACTGAAGCTTTCTTT CASSHSAANTEAFF
15 - TRBD2 TRBJ2-3 TRBV30 TGTGCCTGGACGACTAGCGGGAGGAGGACAGATACGCAGTATTTT CAWTTSGRRTDTQYF
15 - - TRBJ2-3 TRBV6-5 TGTGCCAGCAGTTACTCGCAGGGGCGAACAGATACGCAGTATTTT CASSYSQGRTDTQYF
16 - TRBD1 TRBJ1-6 TRBV30 TGTGCCTGGAGTGCCCCCGGGACAGGGGGGAATTCACCCCTCCACTTT CAWSAPGTGGNSPLHF
13 - - TRBJ1-1 TRBV6-5 TGTGCCAGCAGTTACCCTGACGGGACTGAAGCTTTCTTT CASSYPDGTEAFF
13 - - TRBJ2-1 TRBV6-5 TGTGCCAGCAGTTATAGCGCCTACAATGAGCAGTTCTTC CASSYSAYNEQFF
13 - - TRBJ2-7 TRBV27 TGTGCCAGCACCGCATTAGTTGGTGACGAGCAGTACTTC CASTALVGDEQYF
17 - - TRBJ1-6 TRBV27 TGTGCCAGCAGTCGGGGAGGGGGAAGCTCCTATAATTCACCCCTCCACTTT CASSRGGGSSYNSPLHF
14 once TRBD1 TRBJ1-1 TRBV29-1 TGCAGCGTTTGGGGGACAGGGGTGAACACTGAAGCTTTCTTT CSVWGTGVNTEAFF
13 - TRBD1 TRBJ1-2 TRBV28 TGTGCCAGCAGTCGTTCAGGGGGCGATGGCTACACCTTC CASSRSGGDGYTF
16 - TRBD2 TRBJ2-3 TRBV7-8 TGTGCCAGCAGCTTCCCACTAGCGGGAGGAGGGGGTACGCAGTATTTT CASSFPLAGGGGTQYF
15 - TRBD1 TRBJ1-4 TRBV18 TGTGCCAGCTCACCACGACAGGGCGATAATGAAAAACTGTTTTTT CASSPRQGDNEKLFF